These T cell receptor beta chains were read from a single sample in a study of vaccination effects on CD4 cells after COVID-19. Clones were sequenced by immunoSEQ multiplex PCR, and TCRdb holds only the in-frame ones, with some missing. Of 25,000 to 30,000 clones in the sample, 65% were seen once. These receptors have no identified antigens. This material consisted of CD4+ T cells from PBMCs cultured without peptide, taken before COVID-19 vaccination. The receptors stem from a human donor who received a COVID-19 vaccine. Both conserved end residues are trimmed from each CDR3. Clone size is given for some rows only: seen once, a few or many times, or a class if the clone is expanded.

j_gene: TRBJ2-7; abundance: -; v_gene: TRBV5-6; CDR3aa: ASSLELTTYEQY
j_gene: TRBJ1-6; abundance: few; v_gene: TRBV3-1/TRBV3-2; CDR3aa: ASSQASVGRGNSPLH
j_gene: TRBJ2-7; abundance: few; v_gene: TRBV28; CDR3aa: ASTAGPYEQY
j_gene: TRBJ1-3; abundance: few; v_gene: TRBV21-1; CDR3aa: ASSKPGQVNTIY
j_gene: TRBJ2-3; abundance: -; v_gene: TRBV5-1; CDR3aa: ASSSGGPDTDTQY
j_gene: TRBJ2-1; abundance: -; v_gene: TRBV5-5; CDR3aa: ASSSWTSGRSYNEQF
j_gene: TRBJ2-1; abundance: -; v_gene: TRBV27; CDR3aa: ASSKLVEVNEQF
j_gene: TRBJ1-2; abundance: -; v_gene: TRBV6-5; CDR3aa: ASRVQGVANYGYT
j_gene: TRBJ2-5; abundance: -; v_gene: TRBV25-1; CDR3aa: ASGTKETQY
j_gene: TRBJ1-2; abundance: -; v_gene: TRBV2; CDR3aa: ASSPGTGSNYGYT
j_gene: TRBJ2-2; abundance: -; v_gene: TRBV10-2; CDR3aa: ASSDPGGRTGELF
j_gene: TRBJ2-2; abundance: -; v_gene: TRBV11-3; CDR3aa: ASSLETRLAGGNTGELF
j_gene: TRBJ1-1; abundance: -; v_gene: TRBV27; CDR3aa: ASSLFGRMNTEAF
j_gene: TRBJ2-1; abundance: -; v_gene: TRBV7-2; CDR3aa: ASSWGQANYNEQF
j_gene: TRBJ2-5; abundance: -; v_gene: TRBV7-9; CDR3aa: ASSRAGSAGLGETQY
j_gene: TRBJ2-1; abundance: -; v_gene: TRBV18; CDR3aa: ASSQNGGGASNEQF
j_gene: TRBJ2-5; abundance: -; v_gene: TRBV6-5; CDR3aa: AIDRGNGFETQY
j_gene: TRBJ2-1; abundance: -; v_gene: TRBV19; CDR3aa: ASSMGQASNEQF